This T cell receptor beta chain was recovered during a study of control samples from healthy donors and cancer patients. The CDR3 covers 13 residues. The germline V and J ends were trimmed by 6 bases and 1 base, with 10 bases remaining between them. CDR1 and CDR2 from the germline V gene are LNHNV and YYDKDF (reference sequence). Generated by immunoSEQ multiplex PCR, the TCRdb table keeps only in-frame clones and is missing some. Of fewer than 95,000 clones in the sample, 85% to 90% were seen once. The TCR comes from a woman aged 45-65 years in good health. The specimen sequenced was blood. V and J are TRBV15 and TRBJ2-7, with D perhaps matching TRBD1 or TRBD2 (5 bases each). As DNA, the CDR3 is TGTGCCACCAGACCCGGGACGTCCTACGAGCAGTACTTC. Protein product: CATRPGTSYEQYF. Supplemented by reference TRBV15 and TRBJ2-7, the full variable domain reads DAMVIQNPRYQVTQFGKPVTLSCSQTLNHNVMYWYQQKSSQAPKLLFHYYDKDFNNEADTPDNFQSRRPNTSFCFLDIRSPGLGDTAMYLCATRPGTSYEQYFGPGTRLTVT.